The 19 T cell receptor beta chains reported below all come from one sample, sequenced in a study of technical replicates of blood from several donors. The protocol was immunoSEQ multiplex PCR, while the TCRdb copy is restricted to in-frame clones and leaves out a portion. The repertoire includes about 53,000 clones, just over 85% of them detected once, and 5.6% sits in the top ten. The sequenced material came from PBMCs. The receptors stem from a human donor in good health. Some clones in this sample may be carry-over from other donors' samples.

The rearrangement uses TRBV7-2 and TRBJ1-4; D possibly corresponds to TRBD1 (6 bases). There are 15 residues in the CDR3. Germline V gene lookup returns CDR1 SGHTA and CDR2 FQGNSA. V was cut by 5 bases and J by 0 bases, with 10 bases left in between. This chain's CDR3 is CASSANRATNEKLFF. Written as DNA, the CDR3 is TGTGCCAGCAGCGCCAACAGGGCAACTAATGAAAAACTGTTTTTT.

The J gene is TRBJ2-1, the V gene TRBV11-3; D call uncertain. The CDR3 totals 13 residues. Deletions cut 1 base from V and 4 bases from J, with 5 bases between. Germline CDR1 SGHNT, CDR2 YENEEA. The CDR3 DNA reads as TGTGCCAGCAGCTTAGTGTCATACAATGAGCAGTTCTTC. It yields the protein CASSLVSYNEQFF.

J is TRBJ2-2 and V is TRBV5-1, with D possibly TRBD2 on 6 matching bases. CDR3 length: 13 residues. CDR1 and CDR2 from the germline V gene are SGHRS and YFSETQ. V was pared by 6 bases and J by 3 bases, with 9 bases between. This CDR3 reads CASNREHTGELFF. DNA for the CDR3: TGCGCCAGCAACCGGGAGCACACCGGGGAGCTGTTTTTT.

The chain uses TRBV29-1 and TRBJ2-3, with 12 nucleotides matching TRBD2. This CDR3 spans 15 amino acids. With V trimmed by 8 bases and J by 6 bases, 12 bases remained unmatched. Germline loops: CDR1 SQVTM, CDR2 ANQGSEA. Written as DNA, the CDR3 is TGCAGCACAAGGACTAGCGGGACGGAGAGGGATACGCAGTATTTT. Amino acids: CSTRTSGTERDTQYF.

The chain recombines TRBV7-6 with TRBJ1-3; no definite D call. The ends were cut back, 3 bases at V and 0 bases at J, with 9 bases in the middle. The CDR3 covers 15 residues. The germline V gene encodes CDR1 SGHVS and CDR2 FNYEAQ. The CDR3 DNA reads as TGTGCCAGCAGCTTCGAGGATTTCTCTGGAAACACCATATATTTT. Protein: CASSFEDFSGNTIYF.

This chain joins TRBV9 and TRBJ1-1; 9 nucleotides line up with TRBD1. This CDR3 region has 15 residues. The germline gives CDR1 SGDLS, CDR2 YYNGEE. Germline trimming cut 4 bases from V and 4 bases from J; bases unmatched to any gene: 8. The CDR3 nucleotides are TGTGCCAGCAGCCCCGGGACAGGGCGGAGCACTGAAGCTTTCTTT. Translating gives CASSPGTGRSTEAFF.

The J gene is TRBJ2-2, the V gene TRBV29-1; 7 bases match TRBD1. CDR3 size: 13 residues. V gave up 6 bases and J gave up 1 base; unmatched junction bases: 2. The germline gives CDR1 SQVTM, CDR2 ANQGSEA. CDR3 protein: CSVGDRNTGELFF. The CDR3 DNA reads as TGCAGCGTGGGGGACAGGAACACCGGGGAGCTGTTTTTT.

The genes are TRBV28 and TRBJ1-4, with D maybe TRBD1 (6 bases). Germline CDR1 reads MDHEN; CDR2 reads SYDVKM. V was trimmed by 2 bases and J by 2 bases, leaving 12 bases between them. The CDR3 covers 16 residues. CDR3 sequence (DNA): TGTGCCAGCAGTTTACGGGGGGCAGGGACTAATGAAAAACTGTTTTTT. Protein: CASSLRGAGTNEKLFF.

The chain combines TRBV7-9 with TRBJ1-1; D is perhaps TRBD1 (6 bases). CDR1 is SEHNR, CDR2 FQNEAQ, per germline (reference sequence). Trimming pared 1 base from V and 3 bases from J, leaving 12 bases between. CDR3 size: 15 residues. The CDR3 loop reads CASSLEGRGYTEAFF. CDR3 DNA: TGTGCCAGCAGCTTAGAAGGCAGGGGTTACACTGAAGCTTTCTTT.

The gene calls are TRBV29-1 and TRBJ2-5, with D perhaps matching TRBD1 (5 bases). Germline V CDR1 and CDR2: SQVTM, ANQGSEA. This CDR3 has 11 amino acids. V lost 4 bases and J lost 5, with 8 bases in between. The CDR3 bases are TGCAGCGTTGGACAGTGGGAGACCCAGTACTTC. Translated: CSVGQWETQYF.

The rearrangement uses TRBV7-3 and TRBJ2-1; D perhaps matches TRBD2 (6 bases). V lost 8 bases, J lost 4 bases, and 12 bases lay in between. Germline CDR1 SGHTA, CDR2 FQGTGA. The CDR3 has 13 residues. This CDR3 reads CASGAGTYNEQFF. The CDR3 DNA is TGTGCCAGCGGGGCGGGGACTTACAATGAGCAGTTCTTC.

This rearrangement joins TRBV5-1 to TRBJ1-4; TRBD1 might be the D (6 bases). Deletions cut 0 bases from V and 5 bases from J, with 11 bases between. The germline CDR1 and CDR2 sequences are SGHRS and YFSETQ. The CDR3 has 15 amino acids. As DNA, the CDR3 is TGCGCCAGCAGCTTGGGGGGGCTCAGGAATGAAAAACTGTTTTTT. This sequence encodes CASSLGGLRNEKLFF.

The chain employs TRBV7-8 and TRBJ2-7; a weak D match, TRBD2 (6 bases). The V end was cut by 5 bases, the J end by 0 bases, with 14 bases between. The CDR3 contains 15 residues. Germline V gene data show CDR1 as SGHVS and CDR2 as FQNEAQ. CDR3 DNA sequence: TGTGCCAGCAGCCAGAGGCCTAGCGACTCCTACGAGCAGTACTTC. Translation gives CASSQRPSDSYEQYF.

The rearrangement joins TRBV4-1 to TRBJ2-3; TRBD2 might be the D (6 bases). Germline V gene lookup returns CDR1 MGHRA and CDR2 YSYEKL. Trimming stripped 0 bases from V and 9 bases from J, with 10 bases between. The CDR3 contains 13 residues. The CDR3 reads CASSQDAGMTQYF. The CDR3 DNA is TGCGCCAGCAGCCAAGATGCGGGGATGACGCAGTATTTT.

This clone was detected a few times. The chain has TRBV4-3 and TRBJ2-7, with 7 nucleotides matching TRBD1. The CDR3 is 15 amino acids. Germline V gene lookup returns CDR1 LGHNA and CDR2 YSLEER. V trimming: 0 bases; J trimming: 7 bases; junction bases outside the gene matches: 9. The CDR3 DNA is TGCGCCAGCAGCCAAGACCCCGGGACAGACTGGGAGCAGTACTTC. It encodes CASSQDPGTDWEQYF.

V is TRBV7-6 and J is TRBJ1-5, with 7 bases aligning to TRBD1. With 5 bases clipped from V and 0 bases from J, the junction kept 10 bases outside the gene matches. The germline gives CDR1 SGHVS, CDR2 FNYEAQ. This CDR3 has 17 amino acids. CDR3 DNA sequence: TGTGCCAGCAGCCTCCGCACAGGGGCAGATAGCAATCAGCCCCAGCATTTT. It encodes CASSLRTGADSNQPQHF.

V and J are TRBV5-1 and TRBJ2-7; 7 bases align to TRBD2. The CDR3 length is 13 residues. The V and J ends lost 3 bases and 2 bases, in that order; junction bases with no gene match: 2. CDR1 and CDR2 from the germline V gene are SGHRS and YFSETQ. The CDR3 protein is CASSWAGAYEQYF. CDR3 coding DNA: TGCGCCAGCAGCTGGGCGGGGGCCTACGAGCAGTACTTC.

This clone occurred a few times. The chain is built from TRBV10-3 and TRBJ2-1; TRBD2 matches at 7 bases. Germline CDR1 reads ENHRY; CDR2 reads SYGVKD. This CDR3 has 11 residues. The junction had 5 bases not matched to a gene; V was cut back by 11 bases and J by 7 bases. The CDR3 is CAVGGGNEQFF. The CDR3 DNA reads TGTGCCGTTGGGGGGGGTAATGAGCAGTTCTTC.

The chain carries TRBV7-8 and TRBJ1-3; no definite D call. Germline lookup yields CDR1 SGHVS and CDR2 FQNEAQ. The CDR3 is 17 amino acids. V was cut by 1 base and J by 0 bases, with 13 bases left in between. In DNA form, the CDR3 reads TGTGCCAGCAGCTTAGTCGGATCGGGAGACTCTGGAAACACCATATATTTT. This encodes CASSLVGSGDSGNTIYF.